Below, one T cell receptor beta chain is given with its context. V dropped 6 bases and J dropped 0; count of bases not matched to a gene: 1. CDR1 and CDR2 from the germline V gene are SNHLY and FYNNEI. The length of the CDR3 is 13 residues. This specimen comes from a study of cytomegalovirus exposure and HLA in healthy donors. The PCR ran on 60 Vbeta and 13 Jbeta primers. The repertoire was sequenced with immunoSEQ multiplex PCR; TCRdb's copy has only in-frame clones and lacks some. There are about 140,000 clones in the sample; more than 60% occur only once, and 8.8% lies in the top ten. This rearrangement joins TRBV2 to TRBJ2-7; 8 nucleotides line up with TRBD1. Sequencing used PBMCs. This clonotype originated in a woman aged 50 to 65 in good health and CMV-seropositive. The CDR3 DNA follows: TGTGCCAGCAGGACAGGGGCCTCCTACGAGCAGTACTTC. This translates into CASRTGASYEQYF.